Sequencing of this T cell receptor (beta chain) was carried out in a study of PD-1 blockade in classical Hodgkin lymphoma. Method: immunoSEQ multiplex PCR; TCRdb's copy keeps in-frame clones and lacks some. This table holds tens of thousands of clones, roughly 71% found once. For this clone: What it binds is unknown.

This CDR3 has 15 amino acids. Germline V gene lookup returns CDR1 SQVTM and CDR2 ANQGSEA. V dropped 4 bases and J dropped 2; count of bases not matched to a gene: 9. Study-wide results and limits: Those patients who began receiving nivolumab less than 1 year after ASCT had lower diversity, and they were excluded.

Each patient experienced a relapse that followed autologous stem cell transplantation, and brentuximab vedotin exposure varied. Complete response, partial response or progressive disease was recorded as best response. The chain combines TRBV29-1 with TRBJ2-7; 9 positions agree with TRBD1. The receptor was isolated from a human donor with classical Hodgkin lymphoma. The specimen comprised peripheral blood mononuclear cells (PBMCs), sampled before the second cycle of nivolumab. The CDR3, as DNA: TGCAGCGTTGTAACGGGACAGGGTGGTCCCTACGAGCAGTACTTC. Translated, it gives CSVVTGQGGPYEQYF.